The 19 T cell receptor beta chains below all came from one sample that was sequenced in a study of shared clonotypes between healthy human individuals. Naive CD8 cells, CD45RO-negative and positively selected for CCR7, excluded terminally differentiated effector memory CD45RA+ cells. The assay was immunoSEQ multiplex PCR, and TCRdb's table has in-frame clones only and misses some. This table has about 800,000 clones, 96% appearing once. Input material: naive CD8+ T cells sorted from blood. Receptors were obtained from a man aged 25-45 years in good health.

This chain connects TRBV9 to TRBJ2-1, with D hard to call. CDR3 length: 17 amino acids. Trimming stripped 1 base from V and 1 base from J, with 15 bases between. Germline V CDR1 and CDR2: SGDLS, YYNGEE. CDR3 region: CASSVRRVARSYNEQFF. CDR3 bases: TGTGCCAGCAGCGTACGAAGGGTTGCCAGGTCCTACAATGAGCAGTTCTTC.

This chain uses TRBV19 with TRBJ1-5, with D possibly matching TRBD1 (5 bases). The CDR3 loop spans 13 amino acids. Germline V CDR1 and CDR2: LNHDA, SQIVND (reference sequence). The ends were cut back, 7 bases at V and 7 bases at J, with 14 bases in the middle. The CDR3 sequence is CASNPRDGQPQHF. CDR3 bases: TGTGCCAGTAATCCCAGGGATGGGCAGCCCCAGCATTTT.

V usage is TRBV4-2 and J usage is TRBJ2-7, with 9 positions matching TRBD1. With V trimmed by 0 bases and J by 6 bases, 6 bases remained unmatched. CDR1 and CDR2 (germline): LGHNA, YNFKEQ. The CDR3 has 15 amino acids. CDR3 loop: CASSQEPGQGGEQYF. The CDR3 bases are TGTGCCAGCAGCCAAGAGCCGGGACAGGGAGGCGAGCAGTACTTC.

The CDR3 DNA sequence: TGTGCCAGTGCCCGAGCCAGCACAGATACGCAGTATTTT. Encoded protein: CASARASTDTQYF. The chain carries TRBV9 and TRBJ2-3; D unclear. Trimming took 8 bases from V and 0 from J, leaving 10 bases between them. This CDR3 has 13 amino acids. Germline V gives CDR1 SGDLS, CDR2 YYNGEE.

This clone was detected a few times. This rearrangement joins TRBV18 to TRBJ2-2; D is unresolved. V gave up 0 bases and J gave up 4 bases, with 3 bases separating them. The CDR3 is 13 residues long. In germline, CDR1 is KGHSH, CDR2 LQKENI. The CDR3 is CASSPPITGELFF. The CDR3 nucleotides are TGTGCCAGCTCACCACCGATCACCGGGGAGCTGTTTTTT.

The V gene is TRBV28, the J gene TRBJ1-4; maybe TRBD1 (6 bases). Trimming took off 4 bases at V and 3 bases at J, with 15 bases between the two ends. This CDR3 is built from 16 residues. Germline loops: CDR1 MDHEN, CDR2 SYDVKM. The CDR3 loop is CASSSTPTGSNEKLFF. For the CDR3, the DNA is TGTGCCAGCAGTTCGACCCCGACAGGCTCTAATGAAAAACTGTTTTTT.

This chain joins TRBV27 and TRBJ1-4, with D perhaps TRBD1 (5 bases). CDR3 length: 16 amino acids. The V gene's germline CDR1 is MNHEY and CDR2 SMNVEV (reference sequence). Trimming shortened V by 6 bases and J by 3 bases, and 17 bases separated the two germline ends. This CDR3 reads CASRADGAFPNEKLFF. Written as DNA, the CDR3 is TGTGCCAGCAGGGCCGACGGGGCTTTCCCTAATGAAAAACTGTTTTTT.

The chain couples TRBV6-6 to TRBJ1-1; D gene uncertain. Trimming stripped 7 bases from V and 0 bases from J, with 9 bases between. Germline V gene lookup returns CDR1 MNHNY and CDR2 SVGAGI (reference sequence). The CDR3 extends over 13 amino acids. DNA for the CDR3: TGTGCCAGCACCGGGGAATTGAACACTGAAGCTTTCTTT. This sequence encodes CASTGELNTEAFF.

The V call is TRBV7-2, the J call TRBJ2-1; 8 nucleotides line up with TRBD1. Losses at the gene ends were 5 bases for V and 5 bases for J; bases not matched to a gene: 8. The CDR3 loop spans 15 amino acids. The germline CDR1 and CDR2 sequences are SGHTA and FQGNSA. Here the CDR3 reads CASSRGQGLNNEQFF. CDR3 DNA sequence: TGTGCCAGCAGCCGCGGACAGGGTTTAAACAATGAGCAGTTCTTC.

The chain links TRBV4-3 to TRBJ2-3; 9 bases are shared with TRBD1. This CDR3 is 17 amino acids long. The germline V gene encodes CDR1 LGHNA and CDR2 YSLEER. Trimming cost V 4 bases and J 2 bases; bases outside gene matches: 10. For the CDR3, the DNA is TGCGCCAGCAGCCCCCATTTTAGGGACAGGGCCACAGATACGCAGTATTTT. This gives the protein CASSPHFRDRATDTQYF.

The V and J genes are TRBV7-9 and TRBJ2-1; 9 bases align to TRBD2. Looked up from germline, CDR1 is SEHNR and CDR2 is FQNEAQ (reference sequence). After removal of 2 bases from V and 5 bases from J, the junction contained 7 bases not matched to a gene. The length of the CDR3 is 16 residues. The DNA for the CDR3 is TGTGCCAGCAGCTTACTCGGCGGGAGGGGGGACAATGAGCAGTTCTTC. Translation: CASSLLGGRGDNEQFF.

V usage is TRBV7-8 and J usage is TRBJ2-7; D is possibly TRBD1 (5 bases). V lost 5 bases to trimming and J lost 2 bases, with 19 bases between them. CDR3 size: 16 residues. The germline V gene encodes CDR1 SGHVS and CDR2 FQNEAQ. CDR3 sequence reads: CASSPQGFLYPYEQYF. The DNA of the CDR3 is TGTGCCAGCAGCCCCCAGGGTTTTTTATACCCCTACGAGCAGTACTTC.

This clone is a singleton in its sample. The rearrangement joins TRBV7-8 to TRBJ2-1; D unclear. The V gene lost 6 bases and the J gene lost 7 bases, with 10 bases spanning the gap. The CDR3 runs to 12 residues. CDR1 SGHVS and CDR2 FQNEAQ come from the germline V gene. Written as DNA, the CDR3 is TGTGCCAGCAGTTCGGCCTCGAATGAGCAGTTCTTC. Translating it yields CASSSASNEQFF.

The chain combines TRBV27 with TRBJ2-6, with 10 bases aligning to TRBD1. V shed 4 bases, J shed 7 bases, and the junction held 1 base outside the gene matches. CDR1 and CDR2 (germline): MNHEY, SMNVEV (reference sequence). This CDR3 comprises 14 residues. The chain's CDR3 is CASSWDRGANVLTF. Here the CDR3 DNA reads TGTGCCAGCAGTTGGGACAGGGGTGCCAACGTCCTGACTTTC. The full variable domain, its missing parts supplied by reference TRBV27 and TRBJ2-6, is EAQVTQNPRYLITVTGKKLTVTCSQNMNHEYMSWYRQDPGLGLRQIYYSMNVEVTDKGDVPEGYKVSRKEKRNFPLILESPSPNQTSLYFCASSWDRGANVLTFGAGSRLTVL.

V usage is TRBV27 and J usage is TRBJ2-3; the D is unclear. The CDR3 sequence is 13 residues long. V gave up 5 bases and J gave up 5 bases, with 11 bases separating them. Germline V gene data show CDR1 as MNHEY and CDR2 as SMNVEV (reference sequence). CDR3 DNA: TGTGCCAGCAGTCTTAAGACGGAAGATACGCAGTATTTT. As protein: CASSLKTEDTQYF.

The chain links TRBV27 to TRBJ2-7; D is undetermined. Germline lookup yields CDR1 MNHEY and CDR2 SMNVEV (reference sequence). CDR3 length: 13 amino acids. The V end was cut by 3 bases, the J end by 7 bases, with 13 bases between. The CDR3 protein is CASSLGTQREQYF. In nucleotides, the CDR3 is TGTGCCAGCAGTTTGGGAACGCAGAGGGAGCAGTACTTC.

In the case of this clone: The same CDR3 also results from other DNA sequences found in this sample. The chain has TRBV5-4 and TRBJ1-1, with D possibly matching TRBD1 (6 bases). This CDR3 has 14 residues. V lost 4 bases and J 1 base, leaving 11 bases between the germline ends. Germline assignment: CDR1 SGHNT and CDR2 YYREEE (reference sequence). CDR3: CASSPTGPNTEAFF. The CDR3 nucleotides read TGTGCCAGCAGCCCTACAGGGCCGAACACTGAAGCTTTCTTT.

Comments on this clone: At one of its ends the junction is not consistent with the germline gene, which may arise from a read error. This chain connects TRBV14 to TRBJ2-4, with D tentatively TRBD2 (5 bases). Germline loops: CDR1 SGHDN, CDR2 FVKESK. This CDR3 spans 15 amino acids. CDR3 sequence: CAGSQYRGAKNIQYF. The CDR3 DNA sequence: TGTGCCGGCAGCCAGTACAGAGGGGCCAAAAACATTCAGTACTTC.

The rearrangement uses TRBV7-6 and TRBJ2-7; TRBD2 agrees at 9 bases. This CDR3 is 14 amino acids long. CDR1 and CDR2 (germline): SGHVS, FNYEAQ. V shed 1 base and J 4 bases; nucleotides not matched to a gene: 2. CDR3 residues: CASSLGGRAYEQYF. The DNA of the CDR3 is TGTGCCAGCAGCTTAGGCGGGAGGGCGTACGAGCAGTACTTC.